This T cell receptor (beta chain) was sequenced in a study of shared clonotypes between healthy human individuals. The study, taken as a whole, reports: Larger richness was generally estimated for naive than memory subsets.

Per germline, CDR1 MDHEN and CDR2 SYDVKM. The CDR3 is made up of 17 amino acids. V lost 6 bases and J lost 0; bases outside the gene matches: 10. The sample holds many counts of this clone. What it recognizes is unknown. TCRdb's table, derived via immunoSEQ multiplex PCR, lists solely in-frame clones and lacks some. The table has 900,000 to 1,200,000 clones, around 78% seen once. Sequencing was done on a sample of memory CD4+ T cells from PBMCs. Subset noted: CD45RA-negative fraction. The chain links TRBV28 to TRBJ2-2, with 7 bases matching TRBD1. This TCR was recovered from a man between 18 and 35 years old in good health. Some clones in this sample may be carry-over from other donors' samples. The CDR3 DNA sequence: TGTGCCAGCAGCCCACTATTGGGACAGTCGAACACCGGGGAGCTGTTTTTT. This codes for CASSPLLGQSNTGELFF.